This T cell receptor (beta chain) came from a study of blood T cell repertoires in COVID-19. Study in general: Whether acute or convalescent, the COVID-19 samples came from the United States, Italy and Spain. The cDNA or gDNA used as material had been derived from T cells, B-cell-depleted T cells, or PBMCs.

Authors' methods: Reference gene primers were amplified, and this amplification served to estimate nucleated cell counts. TCRdb's table, derived via immunoSEQ multiplex PCR, lists solely in-frame clones and lacks some. V and J calls and clone size are copied from that table; D and trimming were computed from the DNA. The sample has some 99,000 clones; around four fifths are singletons. V gave up 3 bases and J gave up 4 bases, with 12 bases separating them. The CDR3 is 13 amino acids. CDR1 and CDR2 from the germline V gene are GTSNPN and SVGIG (reference sequence). The sequence was obtained from a woman aged 60-75 years with acute or convalescent COVID-19. Sequencing was carried out using peripheral blood. The chain recombines TRBV30 with TRBJ1-2; D is perhaps TRBD1 (6 bases). The CDR3 nucleotides read TGTGCCTGGAGGGCAGGACAGATCTATGGCTACACCTTC. This codes for CAWRAGQIYGYTF.